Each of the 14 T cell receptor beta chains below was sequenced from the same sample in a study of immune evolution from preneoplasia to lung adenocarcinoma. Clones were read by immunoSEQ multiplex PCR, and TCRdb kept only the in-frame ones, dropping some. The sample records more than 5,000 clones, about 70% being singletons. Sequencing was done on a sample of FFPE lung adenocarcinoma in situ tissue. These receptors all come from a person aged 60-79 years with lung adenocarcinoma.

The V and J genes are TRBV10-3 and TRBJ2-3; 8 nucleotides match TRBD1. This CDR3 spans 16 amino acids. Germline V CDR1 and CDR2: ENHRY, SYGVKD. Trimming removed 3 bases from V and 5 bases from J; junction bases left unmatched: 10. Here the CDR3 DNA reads TGTGCCATCAGTGACCAGGGGGGCAGGGGGCGAGATACGCAGTATTTT. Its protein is CAISDQGGRGRDTQYF.

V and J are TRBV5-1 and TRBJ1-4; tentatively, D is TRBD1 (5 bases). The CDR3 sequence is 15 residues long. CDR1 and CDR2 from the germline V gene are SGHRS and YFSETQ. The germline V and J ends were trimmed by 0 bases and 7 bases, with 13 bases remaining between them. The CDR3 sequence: CASSLGEGRFEKLFF. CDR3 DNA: TGCGCCAGCAGCTTGGGAGAGGGGAGGTTTGAAAAACTGTTTTTT. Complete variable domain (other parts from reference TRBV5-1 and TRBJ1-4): KAGVTQTPRYLIKTRGQQVTLSCSPISGHRSVSWYQQTPGQGLQFLFEYFSETQRNKGNFPGRFSGRQFSNSRSEMNVSTLELGDSALYLCASSLGEGRFEKLFFGSGTQLSVL.

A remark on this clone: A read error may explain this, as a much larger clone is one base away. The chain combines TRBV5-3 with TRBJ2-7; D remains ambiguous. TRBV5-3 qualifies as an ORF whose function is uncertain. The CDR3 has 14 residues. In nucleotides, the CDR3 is TGTGCCAGCAGCTTGGGTCCGAGCTCCTACGAGCAGTACTTC. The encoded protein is CASSLGPSSYEQYF.

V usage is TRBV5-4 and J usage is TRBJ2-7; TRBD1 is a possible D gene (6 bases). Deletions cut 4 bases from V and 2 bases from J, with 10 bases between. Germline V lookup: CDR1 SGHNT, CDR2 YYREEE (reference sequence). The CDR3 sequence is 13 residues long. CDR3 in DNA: TGTGCCAGCAGCCCACAGGGCACCTACGAGCAGTACTTC. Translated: CASSPQGTYEQYF.

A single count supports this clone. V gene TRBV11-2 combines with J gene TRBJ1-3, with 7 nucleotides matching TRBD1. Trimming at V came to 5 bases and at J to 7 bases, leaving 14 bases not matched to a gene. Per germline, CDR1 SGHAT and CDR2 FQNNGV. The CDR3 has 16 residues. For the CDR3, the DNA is TGTGCCAGCAGCACCATCGGGACAGATAATAGGAACACCATATATTTT. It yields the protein CASSTIGTDNRNTIYF.

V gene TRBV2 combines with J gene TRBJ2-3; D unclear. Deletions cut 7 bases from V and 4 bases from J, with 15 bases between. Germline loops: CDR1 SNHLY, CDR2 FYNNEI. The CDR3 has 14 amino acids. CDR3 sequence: CASILNLGADTQYF. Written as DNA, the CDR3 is TGTGCCAGCATTTTGAACCTCGGAGCAGATACGCAGTATTTT.

This chain's CDR3 is CASSAPATESSYEQYF. The CDR3 coding sequence is TGTGCCAGTAGTGCCCCAGCGACGGAGAGCTCCTACGAGCAGTACTTC. The chain has TRBV19 and TRBJ2-7; no clear D gene. There are 16 residues in the CDR3. The germline gives CDR1 LNHDA, CDR2 SQIVND (reference sequence). V lost 5 bases, J lost 0 bases, and 17 bases lay in between.

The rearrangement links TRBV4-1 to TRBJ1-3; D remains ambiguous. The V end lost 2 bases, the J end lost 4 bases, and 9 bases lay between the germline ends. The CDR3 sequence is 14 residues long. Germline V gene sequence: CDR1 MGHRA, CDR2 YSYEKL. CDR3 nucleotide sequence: TGCGCCAGCAGCCAACTGGGCAGCGGAAACACCATATATTTT. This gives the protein CASSQLGSGNTIYF.

CDR3 in amino acids: CASSPGAYEQYF. The DNA of the CDR3 is TGTGCCAGCAGCCCGGGGGCCTACGAGCAGTACTTC. This chain links TRBV7-9 with TRBJ2-7; D perhaps matches TRBD2 (6 bases). Germline CDR1 reads SEHNR; CDR2 reads FQNEAQ (reference sequence). V lost 5 bases and J 2 bases, leaving 7 bases between the germline ends. The CDR3 loop spans 12 amino acids.

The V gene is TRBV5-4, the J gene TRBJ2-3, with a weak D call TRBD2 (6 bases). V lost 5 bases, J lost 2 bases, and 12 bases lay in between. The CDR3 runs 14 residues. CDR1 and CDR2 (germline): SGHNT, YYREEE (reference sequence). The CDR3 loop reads CASRPGTFTDTQYF. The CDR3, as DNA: TGTGCCAGCAGACCCGGGACTTTCACAGATACGCAGTATTTT.

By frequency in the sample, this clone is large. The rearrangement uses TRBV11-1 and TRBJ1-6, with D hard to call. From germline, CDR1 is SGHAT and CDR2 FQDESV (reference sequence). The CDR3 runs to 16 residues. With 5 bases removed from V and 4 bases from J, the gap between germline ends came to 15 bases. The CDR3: CASSAHAAGYNSPLHF. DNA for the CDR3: TGTGCCAGCAGCGCGCACGCGGCCGGGTATAATTCACCCCTCCACTTT.

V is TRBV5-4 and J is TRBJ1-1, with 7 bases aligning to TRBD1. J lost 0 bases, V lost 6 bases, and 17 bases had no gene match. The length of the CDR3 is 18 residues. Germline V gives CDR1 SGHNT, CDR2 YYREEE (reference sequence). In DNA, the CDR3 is TGTGCCAGCATCGATAGACAGGGTGCTCGAAGCATGAACACTGAAGCTTTCTTT. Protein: CASIDRQGARSMNTEAFF.

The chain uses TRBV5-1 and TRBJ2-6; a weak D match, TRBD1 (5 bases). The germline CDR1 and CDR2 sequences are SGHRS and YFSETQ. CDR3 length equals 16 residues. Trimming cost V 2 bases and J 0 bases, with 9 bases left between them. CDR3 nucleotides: TGCGCCAGCAGCTTATTTCAGGGCTCTGGGGCCAACGTCCTGACTTTC. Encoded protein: CASSLFQGSGANVLTF.

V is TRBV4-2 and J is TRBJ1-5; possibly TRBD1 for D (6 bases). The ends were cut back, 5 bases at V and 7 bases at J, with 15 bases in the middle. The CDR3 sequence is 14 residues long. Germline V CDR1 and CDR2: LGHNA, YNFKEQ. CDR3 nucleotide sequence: TGTGCCAGCAGCGCGGACAGCGGGGAACAGCCCCAGCATTTT. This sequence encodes CASSADSGEQPQHF.